This TCR beta chain was identified in a study of blood T cell repertoires in COVID-19. Across the whole study: Sample material is recorded as cDNA or gDNA derived from T cells, B-cell-depleted T cells, or PBMCs.

CDR3 length equals 13 residues. Germline lookup yields CDR1 SGHNT and CDR2 YYREEE (reference sequence). Between the trimmed V and J ends, which lost 0 bases and 7 bases, there was a span of 10 bases. Assay: immunoSEQ multiplex PCR; the TCRdb copy retains only in-frame clones and omits some. The table shows about 160,000 clones, with 82% occurring only once. Sequences were obtained from peripheral blood. The sequence was collected from a human donor with acute or convalescent COVID-19. The donor label of this sample is uncertain. This sequence joins TRBV5-4 and TRBJ1-2; D remains unclear. CDR3 nucleotide sequence: TGTGCCAGCAGCTTGGTTTCCCTGCGTGGCTACACCTTC. Translation gives CASSLVSLRGYTF.